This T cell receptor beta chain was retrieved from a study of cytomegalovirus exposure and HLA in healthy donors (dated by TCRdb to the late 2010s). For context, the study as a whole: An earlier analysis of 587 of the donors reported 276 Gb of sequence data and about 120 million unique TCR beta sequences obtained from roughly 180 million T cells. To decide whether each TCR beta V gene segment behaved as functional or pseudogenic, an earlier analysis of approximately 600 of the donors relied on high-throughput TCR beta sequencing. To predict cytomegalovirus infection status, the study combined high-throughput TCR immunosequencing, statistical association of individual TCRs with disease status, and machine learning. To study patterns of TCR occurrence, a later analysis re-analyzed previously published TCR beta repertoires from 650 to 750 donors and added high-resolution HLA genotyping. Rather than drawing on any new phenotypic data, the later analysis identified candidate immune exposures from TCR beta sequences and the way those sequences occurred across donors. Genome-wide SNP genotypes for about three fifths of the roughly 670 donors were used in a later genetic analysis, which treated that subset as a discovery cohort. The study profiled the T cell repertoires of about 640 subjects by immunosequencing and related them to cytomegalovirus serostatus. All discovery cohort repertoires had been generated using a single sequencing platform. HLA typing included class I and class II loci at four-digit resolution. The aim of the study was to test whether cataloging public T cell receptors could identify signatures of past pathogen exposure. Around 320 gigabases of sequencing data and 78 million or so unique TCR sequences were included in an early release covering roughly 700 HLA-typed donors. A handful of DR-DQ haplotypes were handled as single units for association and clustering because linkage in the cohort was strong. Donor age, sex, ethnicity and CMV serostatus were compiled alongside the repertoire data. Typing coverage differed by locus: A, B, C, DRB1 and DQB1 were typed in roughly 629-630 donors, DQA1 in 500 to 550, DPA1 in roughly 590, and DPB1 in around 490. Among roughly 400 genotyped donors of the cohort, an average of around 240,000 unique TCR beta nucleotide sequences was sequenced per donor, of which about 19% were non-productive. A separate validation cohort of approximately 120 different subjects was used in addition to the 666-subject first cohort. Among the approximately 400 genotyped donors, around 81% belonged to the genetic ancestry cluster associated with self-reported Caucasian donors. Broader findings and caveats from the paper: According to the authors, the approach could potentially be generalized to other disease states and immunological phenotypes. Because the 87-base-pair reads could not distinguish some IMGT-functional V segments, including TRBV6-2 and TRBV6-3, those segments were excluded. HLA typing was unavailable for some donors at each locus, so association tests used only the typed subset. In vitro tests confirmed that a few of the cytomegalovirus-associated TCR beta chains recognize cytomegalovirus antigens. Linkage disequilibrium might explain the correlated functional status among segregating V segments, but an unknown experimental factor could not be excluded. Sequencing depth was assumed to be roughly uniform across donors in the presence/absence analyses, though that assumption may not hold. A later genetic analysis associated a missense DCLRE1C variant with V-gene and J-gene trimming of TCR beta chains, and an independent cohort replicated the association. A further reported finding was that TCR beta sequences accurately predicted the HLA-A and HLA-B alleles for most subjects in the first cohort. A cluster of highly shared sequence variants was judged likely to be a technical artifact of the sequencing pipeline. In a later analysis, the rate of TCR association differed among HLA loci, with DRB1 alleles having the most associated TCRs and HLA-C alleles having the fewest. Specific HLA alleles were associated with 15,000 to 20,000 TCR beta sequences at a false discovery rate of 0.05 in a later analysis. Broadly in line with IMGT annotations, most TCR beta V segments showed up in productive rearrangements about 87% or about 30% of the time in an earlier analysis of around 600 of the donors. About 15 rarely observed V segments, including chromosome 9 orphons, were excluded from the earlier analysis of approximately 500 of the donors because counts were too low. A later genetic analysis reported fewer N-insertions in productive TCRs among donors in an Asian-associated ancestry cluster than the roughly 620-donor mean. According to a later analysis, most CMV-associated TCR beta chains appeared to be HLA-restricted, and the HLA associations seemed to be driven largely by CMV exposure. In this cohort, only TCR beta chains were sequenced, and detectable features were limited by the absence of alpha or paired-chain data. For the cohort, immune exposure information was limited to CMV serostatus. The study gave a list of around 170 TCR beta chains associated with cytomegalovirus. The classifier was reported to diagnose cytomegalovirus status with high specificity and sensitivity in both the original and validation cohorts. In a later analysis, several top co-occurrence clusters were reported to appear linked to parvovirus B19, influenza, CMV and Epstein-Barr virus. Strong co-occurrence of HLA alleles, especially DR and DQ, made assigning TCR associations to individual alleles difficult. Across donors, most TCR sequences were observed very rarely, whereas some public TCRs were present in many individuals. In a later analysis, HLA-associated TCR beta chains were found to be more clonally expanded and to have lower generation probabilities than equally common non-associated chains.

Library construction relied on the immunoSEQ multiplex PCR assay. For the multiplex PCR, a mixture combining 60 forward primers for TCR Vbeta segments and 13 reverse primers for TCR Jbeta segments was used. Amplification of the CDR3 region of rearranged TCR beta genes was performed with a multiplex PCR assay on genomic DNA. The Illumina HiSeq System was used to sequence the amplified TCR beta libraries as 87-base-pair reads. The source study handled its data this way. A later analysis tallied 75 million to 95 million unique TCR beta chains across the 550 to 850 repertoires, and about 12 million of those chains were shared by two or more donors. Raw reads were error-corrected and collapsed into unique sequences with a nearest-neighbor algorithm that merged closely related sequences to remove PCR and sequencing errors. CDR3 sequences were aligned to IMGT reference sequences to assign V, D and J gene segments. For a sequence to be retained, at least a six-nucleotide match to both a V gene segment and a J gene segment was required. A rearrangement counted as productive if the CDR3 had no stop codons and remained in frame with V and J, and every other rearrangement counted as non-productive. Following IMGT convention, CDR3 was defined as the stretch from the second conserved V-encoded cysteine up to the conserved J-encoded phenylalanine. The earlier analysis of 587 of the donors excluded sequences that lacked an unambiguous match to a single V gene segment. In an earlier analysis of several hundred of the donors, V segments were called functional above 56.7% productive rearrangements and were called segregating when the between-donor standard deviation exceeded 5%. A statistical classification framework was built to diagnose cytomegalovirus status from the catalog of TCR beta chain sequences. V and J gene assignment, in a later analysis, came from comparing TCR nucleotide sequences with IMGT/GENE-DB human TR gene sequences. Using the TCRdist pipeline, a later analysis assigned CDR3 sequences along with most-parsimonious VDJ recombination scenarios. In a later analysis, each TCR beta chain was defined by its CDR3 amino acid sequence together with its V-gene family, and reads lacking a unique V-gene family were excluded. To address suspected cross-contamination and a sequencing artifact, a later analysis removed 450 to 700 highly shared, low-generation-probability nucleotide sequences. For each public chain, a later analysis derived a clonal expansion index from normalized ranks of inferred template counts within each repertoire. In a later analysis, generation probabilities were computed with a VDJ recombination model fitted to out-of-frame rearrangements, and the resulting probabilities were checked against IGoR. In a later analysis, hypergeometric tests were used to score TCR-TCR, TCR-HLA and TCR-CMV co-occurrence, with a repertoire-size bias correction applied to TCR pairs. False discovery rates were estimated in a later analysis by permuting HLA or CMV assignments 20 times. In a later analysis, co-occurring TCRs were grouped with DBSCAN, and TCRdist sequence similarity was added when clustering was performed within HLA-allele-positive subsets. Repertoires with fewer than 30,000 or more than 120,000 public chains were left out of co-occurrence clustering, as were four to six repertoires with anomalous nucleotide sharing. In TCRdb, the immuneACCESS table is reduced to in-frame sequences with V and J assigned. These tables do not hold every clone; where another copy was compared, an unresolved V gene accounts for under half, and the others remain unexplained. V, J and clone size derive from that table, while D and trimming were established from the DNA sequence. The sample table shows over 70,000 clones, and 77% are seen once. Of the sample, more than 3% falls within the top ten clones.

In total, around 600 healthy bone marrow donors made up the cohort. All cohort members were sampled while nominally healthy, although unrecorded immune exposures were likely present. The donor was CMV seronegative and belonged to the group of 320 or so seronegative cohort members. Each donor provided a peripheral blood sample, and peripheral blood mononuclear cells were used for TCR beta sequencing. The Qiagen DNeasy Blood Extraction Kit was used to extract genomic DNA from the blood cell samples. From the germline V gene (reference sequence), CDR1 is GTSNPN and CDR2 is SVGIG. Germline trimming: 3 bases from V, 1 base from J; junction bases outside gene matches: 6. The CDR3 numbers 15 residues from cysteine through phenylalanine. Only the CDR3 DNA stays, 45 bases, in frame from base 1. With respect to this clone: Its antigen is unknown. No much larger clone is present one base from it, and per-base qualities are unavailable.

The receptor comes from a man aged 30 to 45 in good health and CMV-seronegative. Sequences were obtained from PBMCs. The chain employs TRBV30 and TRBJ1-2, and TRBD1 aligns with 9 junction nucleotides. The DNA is TGTGCCTGGAGCCCGGGGACAGGGTTTAACTATGGCTACACCTTC. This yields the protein CAWSPGTGFNYGYTF.